The next 2 T cell receptor beta chains were all read from a single sample in a study of blood T cell repertoires in COVID-19. Method: immunoSEQ multiplex PCR; TCRdb's copy keeps in-frame clones and lacks some. The table includes over 100,000 clones, about 90% detected once. Sequenced sample: peripheral blood. Source of these receptors: a young man with acute or convalescent COVID-19.

To note about this clone: Within the sample, other DNA sequences also encode this same CDR3. V is TRBV27 and J is TRBJ1-3, with 7 bases that match TRBD1. The CDR3 sequence is 14 residues long. Germline CDR1 is MNHEY and CDR2 is SMNVEV (reference sequence). J was trimmed by 1 base and V by 4 bases; bases with no gene match: 1. CDR3 in DNA: TGTGCCAGCAGTTCGGGACAGTCTGGAAACACCATATATTTT. It specifies CASSSGQSGNTIYF.

The DNA for the CDR3 is TGTGCCAGCAGTTGGAGGGGAAATTCACCCCTCCACTTT. This codes for CASSWRGNSPLHF. This rearrangement joins TRBV12-3 or TRBV12-4 to TRBJ1-6; tentative D call: TRBD1 (5 bases). Deletions cut 4 bases from V and 7 bases from J, with 8 bases between. CDR3 length: 13 residues.